Listed below are T cell receptor beta chains from one sample, sequenced in a study of shared clonotypes between healthy human individuals. Repertoires were generated with immunoSEQ multiplex PCR, while TCRdb's copy carries only in-frame clones and drops some. The sample consists of some 2.1 million clones, over 85% of them appearing once. Material for sequencing was naive CD8+ T cells from PBMCs. These receptors were obtained from a man aged 18 to 35 in good health. Some clones in this sample may be carry-over from other donors' samples. Each CDR3 is given with its conserved first and last residue. A D gene is named only where the DNA matches it firmly. Only part of the rows carry a size: once, few, many, or a class if the clone is expanded.

>TRBV10-2|NA|NA|TRBJ2-2
CASSGSGPTIKGAGELFF
TGCGCCAGCAGTGGCTCCGGGCCCACAATAAAGGGGGCCGGGGAGCTGTTTTTT
>TRBV7-9|NA|NA|TRBJ1-1
CASSSSEVNTEAFF
TGTGCCAGCAGCTCCTCGGAGGTGAACACTGAAGCTTTCTTT
>TRBV7-8|NA|NA|TRBJ1-5
CASSQRVGNQPQHF
TGTGCCAGCAGCCAAAGGGTTGGCAATCAGCCCCAGCATTTT
>TRBV28|NA|few|TRBJ2-7
CASSLAYEQYF
TGTGCCAGCAGTTTAGCCTACGAGCAGTACTTC
>TRBV7-8|TRBD1|NA|TRBJ2-7
CASSSRDRAYEQYF
TGTGCCAGCAGCTCCCGGGACAGAGCCTACGAGCAGTACTTC
>TRBV28|NA|once|TRBJ2-3
CASSLLGTNPDTQYF
TGTGCCAGCAGTTTATTGGGGACAAACCCAGATACGCAGTATTTT
>TRBV27|NA|NA|TRBJ2-3
CASSPAAQGTDTQYF
TGTGCCAGCAGTCCCGCGGCGCAGGGCACAGATACGCAGTATTTT
>TRBV9|TRBD2|NA|TRBJ2-7
CASSARLAGGRYEQYF
TGTGCCAGCAGCGCCCGACTAGCGGGAGGGCGGTACGAGCAGTACTTC
>TRBV7-2|TRBD2|once|TRBJ2-5
CASSPALAGGHQETQYF
TGTGCCAGCAGCCCGGCACTAGCGGGAGGGCATCAAGAGACCCAGTACTTC
>TRBV27|NA|NA|TRBJ2-7
CASSSGNRYEQYF
TGTGCCAGCAGTTCCGGGAACCGCTACGAGCAGTACTTC
>TRBV19|NA|NA|TRBJ2-7
CASSPTGYYEQYF
TGTGCCAGTAGTCCGACAGGATACTACGAGCAGTACTTC
>TRBV2|TRBD2|NA|TRBJ2-7
CASRSGLAGFYF
TGTGCCAGCAGATCCGGACTAGCGGGCTTCTACTTC
>TRBV9|NA|NA|TRBJ2-3
CASSVGRGATDTQYF
TGTGCCAGCAGCGTAGGTAGGGGGGCCACAGATACGCAGTATTTT
>TRBV7-9|NA|NA|TRBJ2-7
CASSYWTLSSYEQYF
TGTGCCAGCAGCTACTGGACACTTAGCTCCTACGAGCAGTACTTC
>TRBV9|NA|NA|TRBJ2-7
CASSDTMTGYEQYF
TGTGCCAGCAGCGATACTATGACAGGCTACGAGCAGTACTTC
>TRBV11-2|TRBD1|NA|TRBJ2-2
CASRSFGTERTGELFF
TGTGCCAGCAGGAGTTTCGGGACAGAGAGAACCGGGGAGCTGTTTTTT
>TRBV18|NA|NA|TRBJ2-1
CASSHGYNEQFF
TGTGCCAGCTCACACGGGTACAATGAGCAGTTCTTC
>TRBV6-4|TRBD2|once|TRBJ2-1
CASSAGLAGTDNEQFF
TGTGCCAGCAGTGCCGGACTAGCGGGGACGGACAATGAGCAGTTCTTC
>TRBV11-2|NA|NA|TRBJ2-3
CASSSFTDTQYF
TGTGCCAGCAGCTCGTTCACAGATACGCAGTATTTT
>TRBV9|NA|NA|TRBJ2-7
CASSPSGDNYEQYF
TGTGCCAGCAGCCCGAGCGGAGACAACTACGAGCAGTACTTC
>TRBV11-3|TRBD1|NA|TRBJ2-5
CASSTRQGVFETQYF
TGTGCCAGCAGCACCCGACAGGGGGTCTTTGAGACCCAGTACTTC
>TRBV10-1|NA|NA|TRBJ2-3
CASSGQSTDTQYF
TGCGCCAGCAGCGGACAGAGCACAGATACGCAGTATTTT
>TRBV6-5|NA|once|TRBJ1-4
CASSYSDNANEKLFF
TGTGCCAGCAGTTACTCGGACAACGCTAATGAAAAACTGTTTTTT
>TRBV6-4|NA|NA|TRBJ2-7
CASRQTHSYEQYF
TGTGCCAGCAGGCAGACACACTCCTACGAGCAGTACTTC
>TRBV14|NA|NA|TRBJ2-1
CASSQDWGEQFF
TGTGCCAGCAGCCAAGACTGGGGCGAGCAGTTCTTC
>TRBV4-3|TRBD1|NA|TRBJ1-1
CASSLTGGSEAFF
TGCGCCAGCAGCCTCACAGGGGGGTCTGAAGCTTTCTTT
>TRBV11-2|NA|once|TRBJ2-7
CASSLFRFYEQYF
TGTGCCAGCAGCTTATTTAGGTTCTACGAGCAGTACTTC